One and the same sample provided the 9 T cell receptor beta chains below, sequenced in a study of radiotherapy plus CTLA-4 blockade in lung cancer. Assay: immunoSEQ multiplex PCR; the TCRdb copy retains only in-frame clones and omits some. Of about 78,000 clones in the sample, roughly 86% were seen once. The sample was peripheral blood, taken from a patient treated with radiotherapy plus ipilimumab. These receptors all come from a human donor with non-small cell lung cancer who had a partial response to radiotherapy plus ipilimumab.

This chain joins TRBV7-9 and TRBJ1-3; 10 bases line up with TRBD1. Looked up from germline, CDR1 is SEHNR and CDR2 is FQNEAQ (reference sequence). This CDR3 has 17 amino acids. Germline trimming cut 1 base from V and 5 bases from J; bases unmatched to any gene: 8. The CDR3 loop reads CASSLDGRQGARNTIYF. For the CDR3, the DNA is TGTGCCAGCAGCTTAGATGGAAGACAGGGGGCCAGAAACACCATATATTTT.

This clone turned up a few times. The chain is built from TRBV25-1 and TRBJ1-4, with TRBD1 identical over 9 bases. This CDR3 comprises 14 residues. The germline V gene has CDR1 MGHDK and CDR2 SYGVNS. V lost 2 bases to trimming and J lost 7 bases; unmatched junction nucleotides: 2. The CDR3 sequence is CASSEGTGTEKLFF. The CDR3 DNA follows: TGTGCCAGCAGTGAAGGGACAGGGACTGAAAAACTGTTTTTT.

The rearrangement joins TRBV5-1 to TRBJ2-2, with D perhaps matching TRBD1 (5 bases). Trimming removed 1 base at V and 2 bases at J, with 9 bases between. The germline V gene has CDR1 SGHRS and CDR2 YFSETQ. The CDR3 extends over 15 amino acids. This CDR3 is CASSLSGINTGELFF. The CDR3 nucleotides are TGCGCCAGCAGCTTGTCAGGGATAAACACCGGGGAGCTGTTTTTT.

As concerns this clone: At one of its ends the junction is not consistent with the germline gene, which may arise from a read error. This same CDR3 is encoded by further DNA sequences in the sample. The J gene is TRBJ1-1, the V gene TRBV19; 7 nucleotides line up with TRBD1. Germline-derived CDR1 and CDR2 are LNHDA and SQIVND (reference sequence). CDR3 length equals 14 residues. In DNA form, the CDR3 reads TGTGCCAGCGGGACAGTCGGGAAGGACACTGAGGCTTTCTTT. This sequence encodes CASGTVGKDTEAFF. Variable domain in full (rest from reference TRBV19 and TRBJ1-1): DGGITQSPKYLFRKEGQNVTLSCEQNLNHDAMYWYRQDPGQGLRLIYYSQIVNDFQKGDIAEGYSVSREKKESFPLTVTSAQKNPTAFYLCASGTVGKDTEAFFGQGTRLTVV.

The table lists this clone with a few counts. The J gene is TRBJ1-5, the V gene TRBV18; 9 bases align to TRBD1. The CDR3 length is 16 residues. Germline lookup yields CDR1 KGHSH and CDR2 LQKENI. The ends lost 3 bases at V and 4 bases at J; junction bases unmatched: 7. CDR3 amino acids: CASSPGTGSGNQPQHF. The CDR3 nucleotides are TGTGCCAGCTCACCCGGGACAGGGAGTGGTAATCAGCCCCAGCATTTT. The variable domain in full, with the rest retrieved from reference TRBV18 and TRBJ1-5, is NAGVMQNPRHLVRRRGQEARLRCSPMKGHSHVYWYRQLPEEGLKFMVYLQKENIIDESGMPKERFSAEFPKEGPSILRIQQVVRGDSAAYFCASSPGTGSGNQPQHFGDGTRLSIL.

This chain uses TRBV5-8 with TRBJ2-7; D unresolved. CDR1 and CDR2 from the germline V gene are SGHTS and YDEGEE. The CDR3 consists of 15 residues. Trimming took off 4 bases at V and 4 bases at J, with 18 bases between the two ends. CDR3: CASSDVGTNWYEQYF. In nucleotides, the CDR3 is TGTGCCAGCAGCGATGTAGGAACTAATTGGTACGAGCAGTACTTC. The full variable domain, rest sourced from reference TRBV5-8 and TRBJ2-7, is EAGVTQSPTHLIKTRGQQATLRCSPISGHTSVYWYQQALGLGLQFLLWYDEGEERNRGNFPPRFSGRQFPNYSSELNVNALELEDSALYLCASSDVGTNWYEQYFGPGTRLTVT.

The chain is built from TRBV6-5 and TRBJ1-2; D uncertain. The germline V gene has CDR1 MNHEY and CDR2 SVGAGI. The CDR3 spans 14 residues. The V end was cut by 2 bases, the J end by 1 base, with 8 bases between. CDR3 DNA sequence: TGTGCCAGCAGTTACAGCAAGATTAACTATGGCTACACCTTC. Translated, it gives CASSYSKINYGYTF.

J is TRBJ2-1 and V is TRBV2, with D tentatively TRBD1 (5 bases). The germline V gene has CDR1 SNHLY and CDR2 FYNNEI. The length of the CDR3 is 12 residues. V shed 6 bases and J shed 7 bases, with 10 bases lying between them. CDR3 nucleotide sequence: TGTGCCAGCAGACGGCAGGGAAATGAGCAGTTCTTC. This gives the protein CASRRQGNEQFF. Based on the CDR3 plus reference TRBV2 and TRBJ2-1, the full variable domain is EPEVTQTPSHQVTQMGQEVILRCVPISNHLYFYWYRQILGQKVEFLVSFYNNEISEKSEIFDDQFSVERPDGSNFTLKIRSTKLEDSAMYFCASRRQGNEQFFGPGTRLTVL.

The chain employs TRBV27 and TRBJ2-2; 14 positions agree with TRBD2. The length of the CDR3 is 17 residues. Germline lookup yields CDR1 MNHEY and CDR2 SMNVEV (reference sequence). V dropped 5 bases and J dropped 4; count of bases not matched to a gene: 6. The CDR3 bases are TGTGCCAGCAGTCTGCCGGGACTAGCGGGAGTCACCGGGGAGCTGTTTTTT. Its translation: CASSLPGLAGVTGELFF.